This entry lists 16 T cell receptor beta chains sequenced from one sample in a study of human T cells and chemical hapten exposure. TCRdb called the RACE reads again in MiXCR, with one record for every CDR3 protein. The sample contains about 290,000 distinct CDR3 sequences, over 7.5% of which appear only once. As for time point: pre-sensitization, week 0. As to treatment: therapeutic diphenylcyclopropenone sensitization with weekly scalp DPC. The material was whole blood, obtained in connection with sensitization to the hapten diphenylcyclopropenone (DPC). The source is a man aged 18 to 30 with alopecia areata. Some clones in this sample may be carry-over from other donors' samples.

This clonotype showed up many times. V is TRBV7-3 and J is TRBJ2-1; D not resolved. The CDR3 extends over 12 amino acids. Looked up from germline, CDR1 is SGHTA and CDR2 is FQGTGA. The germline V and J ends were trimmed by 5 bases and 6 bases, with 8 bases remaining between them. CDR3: CASSTMGNEQFF. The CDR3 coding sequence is TGTGCCAGCAGCACCATGGGCAATGAGCAGTTCTTC.

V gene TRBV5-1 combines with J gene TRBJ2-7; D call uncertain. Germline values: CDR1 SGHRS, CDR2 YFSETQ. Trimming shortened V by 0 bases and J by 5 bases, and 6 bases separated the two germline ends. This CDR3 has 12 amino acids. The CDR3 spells CASSLGINEQYF. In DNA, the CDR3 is TGCGCCAGCAGCTTGGGTATTAACGAGCAGTACTTC.

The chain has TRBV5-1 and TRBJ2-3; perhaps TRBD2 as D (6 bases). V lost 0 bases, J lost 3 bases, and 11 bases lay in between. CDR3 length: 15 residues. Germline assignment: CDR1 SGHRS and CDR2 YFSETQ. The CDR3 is CASSLATGDTDTQYF. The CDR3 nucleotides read TGCGCCAGCAGCTTGGCCACGGGGGATACAGATACGCAGTATTTT. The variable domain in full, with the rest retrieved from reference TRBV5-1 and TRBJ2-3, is KAGVTQTPRYLIKTRGQQVTLSCSPISGHRSVSWYQQTPGQGLQFLFEYFSETQRNKGNFPGRFSGRQFSNSRSEMNVSTLELGDSALYLCASSLATGDTDTQYFGPGTRLTVL.

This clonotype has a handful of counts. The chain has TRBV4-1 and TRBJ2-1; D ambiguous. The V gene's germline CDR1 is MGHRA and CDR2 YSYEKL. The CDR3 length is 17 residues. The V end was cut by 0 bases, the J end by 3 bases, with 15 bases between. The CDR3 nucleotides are TGCGCCAGCAGCCAAGATCCATGGATATCAGGCTACAATGAGCAGTTCTTC. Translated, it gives CASSQDPWISGYNEQFF.

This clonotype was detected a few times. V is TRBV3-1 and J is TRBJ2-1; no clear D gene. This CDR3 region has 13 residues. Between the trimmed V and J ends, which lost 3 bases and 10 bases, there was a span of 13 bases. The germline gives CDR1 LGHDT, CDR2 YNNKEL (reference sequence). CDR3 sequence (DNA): TGTGCCAGCAGCCATGCTTCCATTGGGGAGCAGTTCTTC. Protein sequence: CASSHASIGEQFF.

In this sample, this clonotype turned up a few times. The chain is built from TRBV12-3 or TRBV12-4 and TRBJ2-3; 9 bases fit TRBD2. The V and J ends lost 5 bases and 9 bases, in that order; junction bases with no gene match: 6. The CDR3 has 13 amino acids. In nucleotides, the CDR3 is TGTGCCAGCAGTACCCCCCTAGCGGGGACGCAGTATTTT. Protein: CASSTPLAGTQYF.

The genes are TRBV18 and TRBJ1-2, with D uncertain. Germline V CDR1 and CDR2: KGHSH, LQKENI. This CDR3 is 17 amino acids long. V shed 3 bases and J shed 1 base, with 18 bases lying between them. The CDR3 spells CASSPSGSRISNYGYTF. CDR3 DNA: TGTGCCAGCTCACCCTCTGGCAGCAGGATAAGTAACTATGGCTACACCTTC.

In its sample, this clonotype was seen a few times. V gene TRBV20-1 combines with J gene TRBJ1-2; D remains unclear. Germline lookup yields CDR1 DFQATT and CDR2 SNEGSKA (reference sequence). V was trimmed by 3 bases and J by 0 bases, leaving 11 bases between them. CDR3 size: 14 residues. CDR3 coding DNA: TGCAGTGCTAGCGGCCAGGCAGCTAACTATGGCTACACCTTC. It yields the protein CSASGQAANYGYTF.

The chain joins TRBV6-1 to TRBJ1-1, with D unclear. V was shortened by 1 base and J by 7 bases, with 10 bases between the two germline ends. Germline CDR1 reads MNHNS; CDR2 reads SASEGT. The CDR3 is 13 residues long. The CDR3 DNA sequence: TGTGCCAGCAGTGAAGGGCGAACCATTGAAGCTTTCTTT. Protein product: CASSEGRTIEAFF.

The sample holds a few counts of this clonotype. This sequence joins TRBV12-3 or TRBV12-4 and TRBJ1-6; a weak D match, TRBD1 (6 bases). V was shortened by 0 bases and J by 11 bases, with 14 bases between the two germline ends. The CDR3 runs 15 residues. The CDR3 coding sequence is TGTGCCAGCAGTTTAGCGGGGGGGGCGCGGACACCCCTCCACTTT. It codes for CASSLAGGARTPLHF.

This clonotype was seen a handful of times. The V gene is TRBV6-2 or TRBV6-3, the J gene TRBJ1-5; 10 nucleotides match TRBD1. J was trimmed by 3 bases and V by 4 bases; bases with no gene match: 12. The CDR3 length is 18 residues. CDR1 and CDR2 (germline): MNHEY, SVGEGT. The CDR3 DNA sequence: TGTGCCAGCAGTTTCCTCCGGGACAGGGGAGGTTTCAATCAGCCCCAGCATTTT. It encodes CASSFLRDRGGFNQPQHF.

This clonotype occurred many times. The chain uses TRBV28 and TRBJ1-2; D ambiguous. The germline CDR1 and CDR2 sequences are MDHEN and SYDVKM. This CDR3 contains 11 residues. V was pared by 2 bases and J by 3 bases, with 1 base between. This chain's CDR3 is CASSLDYGYTF. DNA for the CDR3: TGTGCCAGCAGTTTAGACTATGGCTACACCTTC.

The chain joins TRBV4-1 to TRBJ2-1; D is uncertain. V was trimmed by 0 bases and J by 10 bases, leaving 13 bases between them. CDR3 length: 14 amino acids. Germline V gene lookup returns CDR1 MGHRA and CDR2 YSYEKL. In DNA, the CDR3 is TGCGCCAGCAGCCAAGATTGGGCAAACGCAGAGCAGTTCTTC. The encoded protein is CASSQDWANAEQFF.

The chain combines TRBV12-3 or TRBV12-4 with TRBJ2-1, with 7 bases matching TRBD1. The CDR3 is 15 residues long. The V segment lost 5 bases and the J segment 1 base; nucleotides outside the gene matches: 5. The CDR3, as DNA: TGTGCCAGCAGTGTAACGGGACAGTCCTACAATGAGCAGTTCTTC. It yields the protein CASSVTGQSYNEQFF.

The CDR3 loop reads CASSYSRRDTEAFF. The CDR3 region has the DNA TGTGCCAGCAGTTACTCCCGGCGGGACACTGAAGCTTTCTTT. This sequence joins TRBV6-6 and TRBJ1-1; D not resolved. This CDR3 contains 14 residues. Trimming removed 0 bases at V and 3 bases at J, with 8 bases between. Germline-derived CDR1 and CDR2 are MNHNY and SVGAGI (reference sequence).

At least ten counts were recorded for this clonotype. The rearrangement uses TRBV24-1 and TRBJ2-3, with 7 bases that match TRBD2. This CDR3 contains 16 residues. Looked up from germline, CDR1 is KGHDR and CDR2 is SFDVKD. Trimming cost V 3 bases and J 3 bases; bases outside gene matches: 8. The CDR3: CATSDPGLVATDTQYF. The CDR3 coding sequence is TGTGCCACCAGTGATCCCGGACTAGTAGCGACAGATACGCAGTATTTT.